This is a list of T cell receptor beta chains from one sample in a study of T cell changes during pregnancy in multiple sclerosis. Profiled with immunoSEQ multiplex PCR; TCRdb holds only in-frame clones, not every one. The sample has some 19,000 clones, 75% to 90% seen once; the top ten hold roughly 5%. Sample: CD8+ T cells from peripheral blood mononuclear cells, taken after pregnancy. Receptors originate from a female donor in good health, enrolled as a control in a pregnancy study. CDR3s include the opening cysteine and the closing phenylalanine or tryptophan. D genes are given only for firm matches. Size values are once, few and many counts, or a class for expanded clones, and some rows have none.

>-|TRBJ1-1|TRBV2|TRBD1
TGTGCCAGCAGGGGGACAGGGGGGAAGAACACTGAAGCTTTCTTT
CASRGTGGKNTEAFF
>-|TRBJ2-7|TRBV19|-
TGTGCCACCCTTGGGGGGGGCACAAACGAGCAGTACTTC
CATLGGGTNEQYF
>-|TRBJ1-1|TRBV5-6|-
TGTGCCAGCAGGGATACGGGAGGAACTGAAGCTTTCTTT
CASRDTGGTEAFF
>-|TRBJ2-7|TRBV19|-
TGTGCCAGTAGGCCCTTCAACAGGGACGAGCAGTACTTC
CASRPFNRDEQYF
>-|TRBJ2-5|TRBV2|TRBD2
TGTGCCAGCAGTGCGCTAGCGGGGACTGTCGGGGAGACCCAGTACTTC
CASSALAGTVGETQYF
>-|TRBJ2-7|TRBV30|-
TGTGCCTGGAGTGTAACTGAGCCCTACGAGCAGTACTTC
CAWSVTEPYEQYF
>-|TRBJ1-2|TRBV30|-
TGTGCCTGGAGTTATGTGGCACGCAACTATGGCTACACCTTC
CAWSYVARNYGYTF
>-|TRBJ2-2|TRBV7-3|-
TGTGCCAGCAGCTTTTCCGGGCCGCTTTCACCACAGGGCGGGGAGCTGTTTTTT
CASSFSGPLSPQGGELFF
>-|TRBJ2-7|TRBV4-1|-
TGCGCCAGCCGCGGTGACTCCTACGAGCAGTACTTC
CASRGDSYEQYF
>-|TRBJ2-6|TRBV6-5|TRBD1
TGTGCCAGCAGCCAGACAGGGGCTGGGGCCAACGTCCTGACTTTC
CASSQTGAGANVLTF
>-|TRBJ1-1|TRBV6-5|-
TGTGCCAGCAGCCCCGCGGTTTCGTGGACTGAAGCTTTCTTT
CASSPAVSWTEAFF
>-|TRBJ2-1|TRBV5-5|TRBD2
TGTGCCAGCAGCTACAGCGGGGGGTCCTACAATGAGCAGTTCTTC
CASSYSGGSYNEQFF
>-|TRBJ1-1|TRBV13|TRBD1
TGTGCCAGCAGCTTAGGGAGACAGGGACGGGGCACTGAAGCTTTCTTT
CASSLGRQGRGTEAFF
>-|TRBJ1-1|TRBV6-1|-
TGTGCCAGCAGTGAAAAGCGAAAGTGGGAGCTAAAAAACACTGAAGCTTTCTTT
CASSEKRKWELKNTEAFF
>-|TRBJ2-1|TRBV6-6|-
TGTGCCAGCAGTTACTCGGCTTATGAGCAGTTCTTC
CASSYSAYEQFF
>-|TRBJ1-1|TRBV9|-
TGTGCCAGCAGCGTAGGGGTCCGGGGAAAGATCACTGAAGCTTTCTTT
CASSVGVRGKITEAFF
>-|TRBJ2-1|TRBV13|TRBD2
TGTGCCAGCAGCGGACTAGCGGTTGACAATGAGCAGTTCTTC
CASSGLAVDNEQFF
>once|TRBJ1-1|TRBV6-5|TRBD1
TGTGCCAGCAGTTACCCTGGACAGGGGAACACTGAAGCTTTCTTT
CASSYPGQGNTEAFF
>-|TRBJ2-1|TRBV11-1|TRBD2
TGTGCCAGCAGCACTCTAGCGGGGGCCTACAATGAGCAGTTCTTC
CASSTLAGAYNEQFF
>-|TRBJ2-2|TRBV2|TRBD2
TGTGCCAGCTCCCGAAGGCTAGCGGGGGGCCTGGGTCGCACCGGGGAGCTGTTTTTT
CASSRRLAGGLGRTGELFF
>-|TRBJ2-5|TRBV4-2|TRBD2
TGTGCCAGCAGCCAAGGAGCGGGGGGGCAAGAGACCCAGTACTTC
CASSQGAGGQETQYF
>once|TRBJ2-1|TRBV4-2|-
TGTGCCAGCAGCCAAGGGGTCACGGGACGGGGGGCGGACTATGAGCAGTTCTTC
CASSQGVTGRGADYEQFF
>-|TRBJ2-6|TRBV6-4|TRBD2
TGTGCCAGCAGCCCCCGGGCGGGGGCTGGGGCCAACGTCCTGACTTTC
CASSPRAGAGANVLTF
>-|TRBJ1-2|TRBV7-3|TRBD1
TGTGCCAGCAGCGTTTCCGGGACAGGGACGTATGGCTACACCTTC
CASSVSGTGTYGYTF
>-|TRBJ2-3|TRBV7-2|-
TGTGCCAGCAGCTTACTCCTAGGGGCGGATACGCAGTATTTT
CASSLLLGADTQYF
>-|TRBJ1-1|TRBV4-3|TRBD1
TGCGCCAGCAGCCAAGGTTACAGGGGGGTGAACACTGAAGCTTTCTTT
CASSQGYRGVNTEAFF
>-|TRBJ1-1|TRBV7-9|TRBD1
TGTGCCAGCAGGGATAGGGACAGCACAATGAACACTGAAGCTTTCTTT
CASRDRDSTMNTEAFF
>-|TRBJ1-1|TRBV6-1|-
TGTGCCAGCAGTGAGGGGGCCGCTGAAGCTTTCTTT
CASSEGAAEAFF
>-|TRBJ2-7|TRBV18|-
TGTGCCAGCTCACTCGAGACCTACGAGCAGTACTTC
CASSLETYEQYF
>-|TRBJ2-3|TRBV4-3|-
TGCGCCAGCAGCCAAGAGCGGGGGCGCACAGATACGCAGTATTTT
CASSQERGRTDTQYF
>once|TRBJ2-2|TRBV5-5|TRBD2
TGTGCCAGCAGCTTGGGACTAGCGGGGGGACTGAACACCGGGGAGCTGTTTTTT
CASSLGLAGGLNTGELFF
>once|TRBJ2-1|TRBV18|TRBD1
TGTGCCAGCTCGAACCAAGCCGGGACAGAATACAATGAGCAGTTCTTC
CASSNQAGTEYNEQFF
>-|TRBJ2-5|TRBV6-5|TRBD2
TGTGCCAGCAGTTACGCACTAGCGGGGAAACAAGAGACCCAGTACTTC
CASSYALAGKQETQYF
>-|TRBJ2-3|TRBV19|-
TGTGCCACCCAAGGCCAGGGCCCAGATACGCAGTATTTT
CATQGQGPDTQYF
>-|TRBJ1-2|TRBV7-2|TRBD1
TGTGCCAGCAGCTTAGCGGGGACAGGGGGTATCTATGGCTACACCTTC
CASSLAGTGGIYGYTF
>-|TRBJ2-1|TRBV7-9|-
TGTGCCAGCGCACTCGGTAATGAGCAGTTCTTC
CASALGNEQFF
>-|TRBJ1-5|TRBV21-1|-
TGTGCCAGCAGCAAAGAGGGAGACAAGGGCAATCAGCCCCAGCATTTT
CASSKEGDKGNQPQHF
>-|TRBJ1-2|TRBV4-1|-
TGCGCCAGCAGCCAAGAAGCGGGCGGCTCCTCGTACTATGGCTACACCTTC
CASSQEAGGSSYYGYTF
>-|TRBJ2-3|TRBV6-1|TRBD2
TGTGCCAGCAGCGAAGTGTGGGGGGGTTACAGCACAGATACGCAGTATTTT
CASSEVWGGYSTDTQYF
>-|TRBJ2-5|TRBV27|TRBD2
TGTGCCAGCAGTTTATACGGCGAGCGGGGGATAGAAGAGACCCAGTACTTC
CASSLYGERGIEETQYF
>-|TRBJ1-1|TRBV29-1|-
TGCAGCGTACTTTCCCCCACTGAAGCTTTCTTT
CSVLSPTEAFF
>-|TRBJ1-2|TRBV5-6|-
TGTGCCAGCAGCTTCTTGGACGGACTTAACTATGGCTACACCTTC
CASSFLDGLNYGYTF
>few|TRBJ1-1|TRBV6-1|-
TGTGCCAGCATCGTAACTGAAGCTTTCTTT
CASIVTEAFF
>-|TRBJ2-1|TRBV27|-
TGTGCCAGCAGTTTAAGTCTCCATGAGAAGTTCTTC
CASSLSLHEKFF
>-|TRBJ1-2|TRBV7-6|-
TGTGCCAGCAGCTCCTTTGGGCAACCATATGGCTACACCTTC
CASSSFGQPYGYTF
>few|TRBJ2-5|TRBV6-4|TRBD2
TGTGCCAGCAGTGATACTAGCGGGGGGGGAGAGACCCAGTACTTC
CASSDTSGGGETQYF
>-|TRBJ2-7|TRBV25-1|TRBD1
TGTGCCAGCAGTGATGTACAGGGGAGCTCCTACGAGCAGTACTTC
CASSDVQGSSYEQYF
>-|TRBJ2-2|TRBV29-1|-
TGCAGCGCAAAGGCCGGGGTTGGAGACACCGGGGAGCTGTTTTTT
CSAKAGVGDTGELFF
>-|TRBJ1-1|TRBV6-5|TRBD1
TGTGCCAGTACAGGGGTCGGCACTGAAGCTTTCTTT
CASTGVGTEAFF